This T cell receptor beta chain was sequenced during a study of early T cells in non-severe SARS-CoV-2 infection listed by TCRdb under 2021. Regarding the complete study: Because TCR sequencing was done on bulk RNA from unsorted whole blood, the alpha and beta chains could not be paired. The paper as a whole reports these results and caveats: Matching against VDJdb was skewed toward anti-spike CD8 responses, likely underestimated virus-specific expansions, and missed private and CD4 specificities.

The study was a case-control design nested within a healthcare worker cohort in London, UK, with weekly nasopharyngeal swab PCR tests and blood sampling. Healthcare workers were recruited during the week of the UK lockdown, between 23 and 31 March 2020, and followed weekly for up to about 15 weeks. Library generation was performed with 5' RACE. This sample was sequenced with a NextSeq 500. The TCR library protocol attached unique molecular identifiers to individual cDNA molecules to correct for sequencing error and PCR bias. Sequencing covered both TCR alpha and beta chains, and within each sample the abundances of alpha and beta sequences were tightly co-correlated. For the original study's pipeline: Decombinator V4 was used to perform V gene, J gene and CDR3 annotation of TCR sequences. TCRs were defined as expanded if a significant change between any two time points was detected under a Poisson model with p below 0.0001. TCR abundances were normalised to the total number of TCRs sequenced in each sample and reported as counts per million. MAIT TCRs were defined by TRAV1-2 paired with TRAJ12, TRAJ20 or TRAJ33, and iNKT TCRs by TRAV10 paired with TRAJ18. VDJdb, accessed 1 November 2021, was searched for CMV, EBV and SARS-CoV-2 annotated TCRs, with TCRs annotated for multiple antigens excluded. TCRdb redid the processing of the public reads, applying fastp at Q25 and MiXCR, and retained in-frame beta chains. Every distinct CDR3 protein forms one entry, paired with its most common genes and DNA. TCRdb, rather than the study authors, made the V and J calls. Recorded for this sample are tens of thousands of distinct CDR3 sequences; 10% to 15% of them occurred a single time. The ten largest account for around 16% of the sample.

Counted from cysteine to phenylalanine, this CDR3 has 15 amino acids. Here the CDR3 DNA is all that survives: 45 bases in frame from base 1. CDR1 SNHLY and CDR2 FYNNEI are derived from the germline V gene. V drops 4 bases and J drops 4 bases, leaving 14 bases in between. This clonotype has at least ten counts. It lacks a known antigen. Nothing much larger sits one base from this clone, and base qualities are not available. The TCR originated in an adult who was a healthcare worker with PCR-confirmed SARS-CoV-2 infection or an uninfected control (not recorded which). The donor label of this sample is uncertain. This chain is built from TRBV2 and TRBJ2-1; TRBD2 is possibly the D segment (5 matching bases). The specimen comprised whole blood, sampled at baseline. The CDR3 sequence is CASSAKAERYNEQFF. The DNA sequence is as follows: TGTGCCAGCAGTGCTAAAGCGGAGAGATACAATGAGCAGTTCTTC.